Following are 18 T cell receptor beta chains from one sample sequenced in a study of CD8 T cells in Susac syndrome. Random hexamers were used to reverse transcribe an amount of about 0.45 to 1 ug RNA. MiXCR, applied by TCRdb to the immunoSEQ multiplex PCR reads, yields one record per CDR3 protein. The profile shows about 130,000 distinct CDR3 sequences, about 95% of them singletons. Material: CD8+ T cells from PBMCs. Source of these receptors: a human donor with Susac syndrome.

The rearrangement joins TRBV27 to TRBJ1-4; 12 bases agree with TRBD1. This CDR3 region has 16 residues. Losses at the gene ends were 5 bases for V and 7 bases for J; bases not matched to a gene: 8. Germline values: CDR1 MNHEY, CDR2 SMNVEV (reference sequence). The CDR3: CASSPPGQGAFEKLFF. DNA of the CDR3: TGTGCCAGCAGTCCCCCGGGACAGGGGGCGTTTGAAAAACTGTTTTTT.

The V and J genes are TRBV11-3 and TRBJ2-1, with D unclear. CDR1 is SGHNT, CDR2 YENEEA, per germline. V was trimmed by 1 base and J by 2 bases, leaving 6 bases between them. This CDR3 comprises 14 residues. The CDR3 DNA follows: TGTGCCAGCAGCTTAGTAGGAACCTACAATGAGCAGTTCTTC. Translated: CASSLVGTYNEQFF.

CDR3: CASRITGTANTEAFF. The CDR3 DNA reads TGTGCCAGCAGAATCACCGGGACAGCGAACACTGAAGCTTTCTTT. The chain uses TRBV12-3 or TRBV12-4 and TRBJ1-1, with 7 nucleotides matching TRBD1. Trimming removed 6 bases from V and 1 base from J; junction bases left unmatched: 8. The CDR3 extends over 15 amino acids.

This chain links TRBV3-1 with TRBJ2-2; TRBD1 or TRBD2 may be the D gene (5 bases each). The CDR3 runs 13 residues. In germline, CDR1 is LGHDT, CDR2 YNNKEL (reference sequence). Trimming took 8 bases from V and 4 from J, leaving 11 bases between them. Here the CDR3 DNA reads TGTGCCAGCGGACCGGGGCCCACCGGGGAGCTGTTTTTT. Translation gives CASGPGPTGELFF.

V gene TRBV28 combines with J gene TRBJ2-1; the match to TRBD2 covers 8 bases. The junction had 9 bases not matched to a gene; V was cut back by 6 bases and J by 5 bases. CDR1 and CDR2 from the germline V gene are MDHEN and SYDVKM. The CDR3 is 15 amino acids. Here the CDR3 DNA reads TGTGCCAGCAGATTTAGCGGGGAGATAAACAATGAGCAGTTCTTC. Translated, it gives CASRFSGEINNEQFF.

The CDR3 protein is CASSSDTYEQYF. CDR3 DNA sequence: TGTGCCAGCAGTTCTGACACCTACGAGCAGTACTTC. This sequence joins TRBV12-3 or TRBV12-4 and TRBJ2-7, with unresolved D. This CDR3 is built from 12 residues. Trimming removed 4 bases at V and 2 bases at J, with 6 bases between.

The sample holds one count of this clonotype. DNA of the CDR3: TGTGCCAGCAGTTTAGCAGGCAGCGCTAACTATGGCTACACCTTC. Residues: CASSLAGSANYGYTF. J is TRBJ1-2 and V is TRBV12-3 or TRBV12-4; D unresolved. The length of the CDR3 is 15 residues. The V end was cut by 0 bases, the J end by 0 bases, with 8 bases between.

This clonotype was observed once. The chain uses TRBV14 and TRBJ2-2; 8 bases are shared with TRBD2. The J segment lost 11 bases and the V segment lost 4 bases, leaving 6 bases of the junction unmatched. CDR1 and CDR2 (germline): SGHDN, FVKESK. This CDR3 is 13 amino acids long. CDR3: CASSPIAGTELFF. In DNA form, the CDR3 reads TGTGCCAGCAGCCCAATAGCGGGGACAGAGCTGTTTTTT.

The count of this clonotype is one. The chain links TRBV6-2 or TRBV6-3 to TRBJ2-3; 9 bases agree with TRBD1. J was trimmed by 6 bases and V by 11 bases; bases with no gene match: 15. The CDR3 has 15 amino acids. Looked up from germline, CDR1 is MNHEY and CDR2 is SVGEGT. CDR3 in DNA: TGTGCCTGCTCCCCCAGTGGGACAGGGTTTGATACGCAGTATTTT. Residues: CACSPSGTGFDTQYF.

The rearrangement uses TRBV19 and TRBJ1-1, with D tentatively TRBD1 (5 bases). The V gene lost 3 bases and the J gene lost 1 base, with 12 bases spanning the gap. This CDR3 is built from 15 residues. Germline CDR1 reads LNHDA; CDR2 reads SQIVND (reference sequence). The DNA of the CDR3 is TGTGCCAGTAGTATGACAGTTACCCCGAACACTGAAGCTTTCTTT. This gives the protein CASSMTVTPNTEAFF.

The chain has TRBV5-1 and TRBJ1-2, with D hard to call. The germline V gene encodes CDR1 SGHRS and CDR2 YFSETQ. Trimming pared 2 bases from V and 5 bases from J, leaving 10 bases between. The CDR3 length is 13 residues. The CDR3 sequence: CASSLETVYGYTF. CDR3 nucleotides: TGCGCCAGCAGCTTAGAAACAGTATATGGCTACACCTTC. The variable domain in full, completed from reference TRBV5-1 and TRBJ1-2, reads KAGVTQTPRYLIKTRGQQVTLSCSPISGHRSVSWYQQTPGQGLQFLFEYFSETQRNKGNFPGRFSGRQFSNSRSEMNVSTLELGDSALYLCASSLETVYGYTFGSGTRLTVV.

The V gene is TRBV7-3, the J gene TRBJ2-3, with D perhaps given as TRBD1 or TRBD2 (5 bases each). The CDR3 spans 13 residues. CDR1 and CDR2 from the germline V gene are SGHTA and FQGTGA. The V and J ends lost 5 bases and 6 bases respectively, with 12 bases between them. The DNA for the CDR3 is TGTGCCAGCAGCACGACCTGGGGGGATACGCAGTATTTT. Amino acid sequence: CASSTTWGDTQYF.

This CDR3 reads CSAREMAHEQFF. The CDR3 DNA follows: TGCAGCGCCAGGGAGATGGCCCATGAGCAGTTCTTC. The gene calls are TRBV20-1 and TRBJ2-1; D may be TRBD1 or TRBD2 (5 bases each). Germline V gene sequence: CDR1 DFQATT, CDR2 SNEGSKA (reference sequence). The CDR3 runs to 12 residues.

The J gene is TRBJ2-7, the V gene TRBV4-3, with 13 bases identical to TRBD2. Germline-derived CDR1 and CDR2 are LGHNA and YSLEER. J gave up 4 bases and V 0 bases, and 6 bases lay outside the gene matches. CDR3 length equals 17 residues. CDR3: CASSQDRTSGSSYEQYF. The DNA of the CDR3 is TGCGCCAGCAGCCAAGATCGGACTAGCGGGAGTTCGTACGAGCAGTACTTC.

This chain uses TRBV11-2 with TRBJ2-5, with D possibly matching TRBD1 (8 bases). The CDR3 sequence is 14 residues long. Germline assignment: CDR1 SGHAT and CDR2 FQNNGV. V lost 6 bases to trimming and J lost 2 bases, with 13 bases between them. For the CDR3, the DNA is TGTGCCAGCAGAACAGGGGGGGTACAAGAGACCCAGTACTTC. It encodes CASRTGGVQETQYF. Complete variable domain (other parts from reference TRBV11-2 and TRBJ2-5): EAGVAQSPRYKIIEKRQSVAFWCNPISGHATLYWYQQILGQGPKLLIQFQNNGVVDDSQLPKDRFSAERLKGVDSTLKIQPAKLEDSAVYLCASRTGGVQETQYFGPGTRLLVL.

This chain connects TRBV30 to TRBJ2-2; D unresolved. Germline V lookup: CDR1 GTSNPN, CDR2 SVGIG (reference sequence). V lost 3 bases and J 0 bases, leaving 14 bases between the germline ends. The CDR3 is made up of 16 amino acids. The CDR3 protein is CAWRVEGPTNTGELFF. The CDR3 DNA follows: TGTGCCTGGAGGGTGGAAGGCCCGACGAACACCGGGGAGCTGTTTTTT.

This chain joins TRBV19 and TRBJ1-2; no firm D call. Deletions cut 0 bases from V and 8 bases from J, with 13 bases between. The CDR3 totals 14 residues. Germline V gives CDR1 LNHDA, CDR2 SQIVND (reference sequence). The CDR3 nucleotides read TGTGCCAGTAGTATAGAAGGGTCCGGGTCCGGCTACACCTTC. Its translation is CASSIEGSGSGYTF.

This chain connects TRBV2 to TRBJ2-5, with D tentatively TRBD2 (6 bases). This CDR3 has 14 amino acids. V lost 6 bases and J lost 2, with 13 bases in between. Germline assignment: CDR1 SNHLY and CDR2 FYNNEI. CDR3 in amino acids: CASSTPGLQETQYF. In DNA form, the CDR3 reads TGTGCCAGCAGCACCCCGGGACTTCAAGAGACCCAGTACTTC. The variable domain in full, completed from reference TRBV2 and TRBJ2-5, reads EPEVTQTPSHQVTQMGQEVILRCVPISNHLYFYWYRQILGQKVEFLVSFYNNEISEKSEIFDDQFSVERPDGSNFTLKIRSTKLEDSAMYFCASSTPGLQETQYFGPGTRLLVL.